A single sample is the source of the 10 T cell receptor beta chains below, sequenced in a study of T cell responses to AZD1222 COVID-19 vaccine. This table comes from immunoSEQ multiplex PCR, and its TCRdb copy is limited to in-frame clones, with some not included. This table holds 85,000 to 100,000 clones, 80% to 90% found once. Sequences were derived from peripheral blood, sampled on day 0 of AZD1222 vaccination. Receptors originate from an adult in good health.

In this sample, this clone turned up once. The rearrangement joins TRBV11-2 to TRBJ1-3; D is ambiguous. Germline-derived CDR1 and CDR2 are SGHAT and FQNNGV. The CDR3 has 13 residues. The V end was cut by 3 bases, the J end by 8 bases, with 11 bases between. The CDR3 sequence is CASSFASRDTIYF. CDR3 nucleotide sequence: TGTGCCAGCAGCTTCGCCTCTAGGGACACCATATATTTT.

This sequence joins TRBV21-1 and TRBJ2-1; whether TRBD2, the table's D call, matches the DNA was not checked. TRBV21-1 represents a pseudogene. The length of the CDR3 is 21 residues. The CDR3: CASSTSPPGPKPGGRGDEQFF. The CDR3 region has the DNA TGTGCCAGCAGCACCTCTCCTCCGGGACCTAAGCCTGGCGGGAGGGGGGATGAGCAGTTCTTC.

V is TRBV24-1 and J is TRBJ2-5, with TRBD1 matching 8 bases. Trimming cost V 2 bases and J 4 bases; bases outside gene matches: 8. The CDR3 spans 16 residues. CDR1 is KGHDR and CDR2 is SFDVKD in the germline V gene. This chain's CDR3 is CATSDSRGQALETQYF. In DNA form, the CDR3 reads TGTGCCACCAGTGATTCCAGGGGGCAGGCGTTAGAGACCCAGTACTTC.

This clone was seen a handful of times. The rearrangement links TRBV2 to TRBJ1-6; D possibly corresponds to TRBD1 (6 bases). CDR3 length: 15 residues. Germline loops: CDR1 SNHLY, CDR2 FYNNEI. The V and J ends lost 3 bases and 7 bases respectively, with 13 bases between them. The CDR3 nucleotides are TGTGCCAGCAGTGATTTGGGCAGGGGAAATTCACCCCTCCACTTT. This codes for CASSDLGRGNSPLHF.

This clone appeared once. The chain links TRBV7-9 to TRBJ1-6; the D is unclear. V lost 1 base and J 10 bases, leaving 8 bases between the germline ends. The germline V gene has CDR1 SEHNR and CDR2 FQNEAQ (reference sequence). There are 13 residues in the CDR3. CDR3 sequence (DNA): TGTGCCAGCAGCTTAGAACAGCGCTCACCCCTCCACTTT. This translates into CASSLEQRSPLHF.

V is TRBV2 and J is TRBJ2-3; D is perhaps TRBD1 (6 bases). Deletions cut 5 bases from V and 7 bases from J, with 16 bases between. The germline gives CDR1 SNHLY, CDR2 FYNNEI. The CDR3 has 14 amino acids. For the CDR3, the DNA is TGTGCCAGCAGTCGGGACACATTAGGGAATACGCAGTATTTT. Residues: CASSRDTLGNTQYF.

The chain links TRBV6-5 to TRBJ1-4, with TRBD1 matching over 12 bases. The CDR3 runs to 14 residues. Germline V gene sequence: CDR1 MNHEY, CDR2 SVGAGI. V lost 7 bases and J lost 6; bases outside the gene matches: 3. CDR3 sequence (DNA): TGTGCCAGCATAAGGGACAGGGGGCATGAAAAACTGTTTTTT. It encodes CASIRDRGHEKLFF.

The rearrangement links TRBV5-1 to TRBJ2-2; TRBD1 aligns across 7 bases. The CDR3 length is 16 residues. The V gene end was trimmed by 2 bases and the J gene end by 1 base; junction bases not matched to a gene: 5. Per the germline V gene, CDR1 is SGHRS and CDR2 is YFSETQ. The CDR3 loop reads CASSLQTGRNTGELFF. For the CDR3, the DNA is TGCGCCAGCAGCTTACAGACAGGGCGGAACACCGGGGAGCTGTTTTTT.

The V and J genes are TRBV18 and TRBJ1-5; TRBD1 matches 8 bases. The germline V gene encodes CDR1 KGHSH and CDR2 LQKENI. This CDR3 is built from 13 residues. V trimming: 8 bases; J trimming: 6 bases; junction bases outside the gene matches: 6. In DNA, the CDR3 is TGTGCCAGCGGGACAGGTAGTCGTCAGCCCCAGCATTTT. Translated: CASGTGSRQPQHF.

The chain combines TRBV2 with TRBJ2-7; D is uncertain. The V gene lost 2 bases and the J gene lost 0 bases, with 8 bases spanning the gap. There are 14 residues in the CDR3. Per germline, CDR1 SNHLY and CDR2 FYNNEI. CDR3 sequence reads: CASSEQVSSYEQYF. In DNA, the CDR3 is TGTGCCAGCAGTGAACAAGTCAGCTCCTACGAGCAGTACTTC. Looking up the rest from reference TRBV2 and TRBJ2-7 gives the full variable domain: EPEVTQTPSHQVTQMGQEVILRCVPISNHLYFYWYRQILGQKVEFLVSFYNNEISEKSEIFDDQFSVERPDGSNFTLKIRSTKLEDSAMYFCASSEQVSSYEQYFGPGTRLTVT.